This T cell receptor beta chain was identified in a study of neurological immune-mediated disorders. Regarding the study as a whole: None of the CDR3 amino acid sequences of expanded clones were shared across subjects, and this suggested private repertoires in all groups.

Germline CDR1 reads DFQATT; CDR2 reads SNEGSKA (reference sequence). The CDR3 is 17 amino acids. J gave up 4 bases and V 6 bases, and 12 bases lay outside the gene matches. This clonotype was seen ten or more times. As yet, its antigen is unknown. Sequencing runs each yielded over 170 million TCR-beta sequences from 15-18 subjects. TCRdb ran MiXCR on the 5' RACE reads and lists one entry per CDR3 protein. This table holds tens of thousands of distinct CDR3 sequences, 2.6% found once. Sequenced input: PBMCs. The TCR sequence derives from a woman younger than 45 with multiple sclerosis. This chain connects TRBV20-1 to TRBJ2-3, with 14 bases aligning to TRBD2. The CDR3 sequence is CSAKFKGLAGDPDTQYF. The DNA of the CDR3 is TGCAGTGCCAAATTTAAGGGACTAGCGGGAGATCCAGATACGCAGTATTTT.